This is a list of T cell receptor beta chains from one sample in a study of blood T cell repertoires in COVID-19. Sequenced by immunoSEQ multiplex PCR; TCRdb stores in-frame clones only, minus some. There are fewer than 250,000 clones in the sample; less than 90% occur only once, and around 2.5% lies in the top ten. The material sequenced was peripheral blood. These receptors all stem from a woman in her seventies with active or convalescent COVID-19. Both conserved end residues are part of each CDR3. A D gene is named only where the DNA matches it firmly. Expanded clones are given a class, and other clones once, few, many or no size at all.

clone size: few
J gene: TRBJ2-3
V gene: TRBV5-6
D gene: TRBD2
CDR3 DNA: TGTGCCAGCAGCTTGTACCTAGCGGGAGTGGGCACAGATACGCAGTATTTT
CDR3 protein: CASSLYLAGVGTDTQYF

clone size: few
J gene: TRBJ1-2
V gene: TRBV2
D gene: TRBD1
CDR3 DNA: TGTGCCAGCAGTGAGGCACAGGGGAATGGCTACACCTTC
CDR3 protein: CASSEAQGNGYTF

clone size: NA
J gene: TRBJ2-7
V gene: TRBV10-3
D gene: NA
CDR3 DNA: TGTGCCATCAAAAGGGACATCTCCTACGAGCAGTACTTC
CDR3 protein: CAIKRDISYEQYF

clone size: NA
J gene: TRBJ2-5
V gene: TRBV7-6
D gene: TRBD2
CDR3 DNA: TGTGCCAGCAGCTCCCGGGGGGGGCTAGCGGGAGGGAGAGGAGAGACCCAATACTTC
CDR3 protein: CASSSRGGLAGGRGETQYF

clone size: NA
J gene: TRBJ2-3
V gene: TRBV21-1
D gene: NA
CDR3 DNA: TGTGCCAGCAGCAAAGTCTCCCTAGCGGGGTATACAGATACGCAGTATTTT
CDR3 protein: CASSKVSLAGYTDTQYF

clone size: NA
J gene: TRBJ2-1
V gene: TRBV10-1
D gene: NA
CDR3 DNA: TGCGCCAGCAGTGATATTGGAGTAAACAATGAGCAGTTCTTC
CDR3 protein: CASSDIGVNNEQFF

clone size: NA
J gene: TRBJ1-4
V gene: TRBV19
D gene: NA
CDR3 DNA: TGTGCCAGTAGGGACCAGGGGAGGGCGGCTAATGAAAAACTGTTTTTT
CDR3 protein: CASRDQGRAANEKLFF

clone size: NA
J gene: TRBJ2-5
V gene: TRBV29-1
D gene: TRBD1
CDR3 DNA: TGCAGCGTTGGGACAGGCCGAAACCAAGAGACCCAGTACTTC
CDR3 protein: CSVGTGRNQETQYF

clone size: NA
J gene: TRBJ2-7
V gene: TRBV12-3/TRBV12-4
D gene: NA
CDR3 DNA: TGTGCCAGCAGTTTTATCTCCTACGAGCAGTACTTC
CDR3 protein: CASSFISYEQYF

clone size: once
J gene: TRBJ1-2
V gene: TRBV5-1
D gene: TRBD1
CDR3 DNA: TGCGCCAGCAGCTTGGCCCCGGGGACAGGGAACTATGGCTACACCTTC
CDR3 protein: CASSLAPGTGNYGYTF

clone size: once
J gene: TRBJ2-1
V gene: TRBV4-2
D gene: TRBD2
CDR3 DNA: TGTGCCAGCAGCCAAGGACTAGCGGTTGGTCGTGAGCAGTTCTTC
CDR3 protein: CASSQGLAVGREQFF

clone size: NA
J gene: TRBJ1-4
V gene: TRBV5-4
D gene: TRBD1
CDR3 DNA: TGTGCCAGCTCGGCCGCGAGGGACAGGGCCGCAACTAATGAAAAACTGTTTTTT
CDR3 protein: CASSAARDRAATNEKLFF

clone size: NA
J gene: TRBJ1-2
V gene: TRBV19
D gene: TRBD1
CDR3 DNA: TGTGCCAGTAGTAGGGACAGATCATCGACTGGCTACACCTTC
CDR3 protein: CASSRDRSSTGYTF

clone size: NA
J gene: TRBJ1-5
V gene: TRBV2
D gene: TRBD1
CDR3 DNA: TGTGCCAGCAGAGGAATACGACAGGGGATACAGCCCCAGCATTTT
CDR3 protein: CASRGIRQGIQPQHF

clone size: NA
J gene: TRBJ2-3
V gene: TRBV5-1
D gene: TRBD2
CDR3 DNA: TGCGCCAGCAGCTTAGCGGGGGTTAACACAGATACGCAGTATTTT
CDR3 protein: CASSLAGVNTDTQYF

clone size: NA
J gene: TRBJ2-5
V gene: TRBV20-1
D gene: NA
CDR3 DNA: TGCAGTCCCAGGGAACAAGAGACCCAGTACTTC
CDR3 protein: CSPREQETQYF

clone size: NA
J gene: TRBJ1-1
V gene: TRBV10-3
D gene: NA
CDR3 DNA: TGTGCCATCAGTCGAGGGAACACTGAAGCTTTCTTT
CDR3 protein: CAISRGNTEAFF

clone size: NA
J gene: TRBJ1-4
V gene: TRBV6-5
D gene: NA
CDR3 DNA: TGTGCCAGCAGGCCTCCCGGGAGAGAAAAACTGTTTTTT
CDR3 protein: CASRPPGREKLFF

clone size: once
J gene: TRBJ2-5
V gene: TRBV7-2
D gene: NA
CDR3 DNA: TGTGCCAGCAGCTTTGCAGGGGCCCGGGAGACCCAGTACTTC
CDR3 protein: CASSFAGARETQYF

clone size: NA
J gene: TRBJ1-1
V gene: TRBV29-1
D gene: NA
CDR3 DNA: TGCAGCGTTGGGCGGCGGAAGGACACTGAAGCTTTCTTT
CDR3 protein: CSVGRRKDTEAFF

clone size: NA
J gene: TRBJ2-6
V gene: TRBV19
D gene: NA
CDR3 DNA: TGTGCCAGTAGTATAGGTGGCCGTTCGGGAGCGGGGGCCAACGTCCTGACTTTC
CDR3 protein: CASSIGGRSGAGANVLTF

clone size: NA
J gene: TRBJ2-5
V gene: TRBV2
D gene: TRBD2
CDR3 DNA: TGTGCCAGCAGTGAGGCTAGCGGGGGGGAGACCCAGTACTTC
CDR3 protein: CASSEASGGETQYF

clone size: NA
J gene: TRBJ2-3
V gene: TRBV12-5
D gene: NA
CDR3 DNA: TGTGCTAGTGGCATGGGGACACAGACCACAGATACGCAGTATTTT
CDR3 protein: CASGMGTQTTDTQYF

clone size: NA
J gene: TRBJ1-1
V gene: TRBV6-6
D gene: NA
CDR3 DNA: TGTGCCAGCAGTTACGAGGGCTTGAACACTGAAGCTTTCTTT
CDR3 protein: CASSYEGLNTEAFF

clone size: once
J gene: TRBJ2-7
V gene: TRBV21-1
D gene: NA
CDR3 DNA: TGTGCCAGCAGCGGGAGACTAGCGGGAGGGCACTACGAGCAGTACTTC
CDR3 protein: CASSGRLAGGHYEQYF

clone size: few
J gene: TRBJ2-1
V gene: TRBV5-1
D gene: NA
CDR3 DNA: TGCGCCAGCAGCTTGATCTCAGGGTTTACAACAGGCAATGAGCAGTTCTTC
CDR3 protein: CASSLISGFTTGNEQFF

clone size: NA
J gene: TRBJ1-5
V gene: TRBV10-3
D gene: NA
CDR3 DNA: TGTGCCATCAGGGGGGGGGTTAATCAGCCCCAGCATTTT
CDR3 protein: CAIRGGVNQPQHF

clone size: NA
J gene: TRBJ1-1
V gene: TRBV29-1
D gene: NA
CDR3 DNA: TGCAGCGCCCGTACACAGAACACTGAAGCTTTCTTT
CDR3 protein: CSARTQNTEAFF

clone size: NA
J gene: TRBJ2-7
V gene: TRBV27
D gene: NA
CDR3 DNA: TGTGCCAGCAGGACAAGGCCCCAGTCGGTTCACTACGAGCAGTACTTC
CDR3 protein: CASRTRPQSVHYEQYF

clone size: NA
J gene: TRBJ1-1
V gene: TRBV7-7
D gene: TRBD1
CDR3 DNA: TGTGCTAGCAGCTTAGGACAGGGTACTGAAGCTTTCTTT
CDR3 protein: CASSLGQGTEAFF

clone size: NA
J gene: TRBJ1-5
V gene: TRBV18
D gene: TRBD1
CDR3 DNA: TGTGCCAGCTCACCAGCGGGACAGCTGTTTCCCCAGCATTTT
CDR3 protein: CASSPAGQLFPQHF

clone size: NA
J gene: TRBJ2-3
V gene: TRBV3-1/TRBV3-2
D gene: TRBD2
CDR3 DNA: TGTGCCAGCAGCCACTCCCGATTAGCGAGCTCCGGGACTAGTGCGTTGTATTTT
CDR3 protein: CASSHSRLASSGTSALYF

clone size: NA
J gene: TRBJ1-1
V gene: TRBV7-9
D gene: TRBD1
CDR3 DNA: TGTGCCAGCAGCTGGACAGGGTCGGGCACTGAAGCTTTCTTT
CDR3 protein: CASSWTGSGTEAFF

clone size: NA
J gene: TRBJ2-7
V gene: TRBV5-5
D gene: NA
CDR3 DNA: TGTGCCAGCAGTCTTCGACATACGGCCGACTACGAGCAGTACTTC
CDR3 protein: CASSLRHTADYEQYF

clone size: NA
J gene: TRBJ2-1
V gene: TRBV7-6
D gene: TRBD2
CDR3 DNA: TGTGCCAGCAGCTTACGCGGGGGGGGCTCCTACAATGAGCAGTTCTTC
CDR3 protein: CASSLRGGGSYNEQFF